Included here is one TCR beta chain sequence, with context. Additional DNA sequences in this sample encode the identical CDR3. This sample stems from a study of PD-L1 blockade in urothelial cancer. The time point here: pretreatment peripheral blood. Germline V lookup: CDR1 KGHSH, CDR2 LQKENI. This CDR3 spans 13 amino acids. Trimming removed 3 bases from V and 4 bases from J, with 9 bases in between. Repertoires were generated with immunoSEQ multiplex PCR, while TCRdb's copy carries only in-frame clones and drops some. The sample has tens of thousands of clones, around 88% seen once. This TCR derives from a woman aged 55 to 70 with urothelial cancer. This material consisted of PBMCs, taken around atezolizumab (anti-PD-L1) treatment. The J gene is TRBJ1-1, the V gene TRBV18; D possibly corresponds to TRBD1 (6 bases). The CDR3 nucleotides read TGTGCCAGCTCACCGCAGACAGGCACTGAAGCTTTCTTT. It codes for CASSPQTGTEAFF.